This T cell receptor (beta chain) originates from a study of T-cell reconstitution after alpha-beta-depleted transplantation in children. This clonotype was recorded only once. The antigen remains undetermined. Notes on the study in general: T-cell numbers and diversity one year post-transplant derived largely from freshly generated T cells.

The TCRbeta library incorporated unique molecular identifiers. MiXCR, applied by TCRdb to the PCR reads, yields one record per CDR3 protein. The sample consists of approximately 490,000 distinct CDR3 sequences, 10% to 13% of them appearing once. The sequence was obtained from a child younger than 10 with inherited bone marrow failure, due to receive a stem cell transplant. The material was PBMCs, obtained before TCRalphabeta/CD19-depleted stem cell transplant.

CDR3 sequence reads: CSASGSGRDSYNEQFF. The CDR3, as DNA: TGCAGTGCTAGTGGTAGCGGGAGGGACTCCTACAATGAGCAGTTCTTC. The rearrangement joins TRBV20-1 to TRBJ2-1, with TRBD2 matching 11 bases. CDR1 and CDR2 (germline): DFQATT, SNEGSKA (reference sequence). The CDR3 has 16 residues. V shed 3 bases and J 0 bases; nucleotides not matched to a gene: 4.